A few counts support the clone carrying this T cell receptor (beta chain). Its cognate antigen is unknown. The CDR3 runs to 18 residues. The V gene end was trimmed by 4 bases and the J gene end by 3 bases; junction bases not matched to a gene: 13. From germline, CDR1 is SGHRS and CDR2 YFSETQ. Individual cDNA molecules carried attached unique molecular identifiers. TCRdb reprocessed the 5' RACE reads with MiXCR, giving one entry per CDR3 protein. The sample lists roughly 72,000 distinct CDR3 sequences; 9.5% to 15% were seen once. This sample is part of a study of early T cells in non-severe SARS-CoV-2 infection. Across the whole study: Unsorted whole-blood RNA was sequenced in bulk, leaving chains unpaired. Study results and limitations: The matching step, a VDJdb search, favored anti-spike CD8 responses and missed private and CD4 specificities.

This clonotype originated in an adult who was a healthcare worker with PCR-confirmed SARS-CoV-2 infection or an uninfected control (not recorded which). The V call is TRBV5-1, the J call TRBJ2-3, with TRBD1 matching over 11 bases. The sample taken for sequencing was whole blood. This chain's CDR3 is CASSPGPSGTGGTDTQYF. Written as DNA, the CDR3 is TGCGCCAGCAGCCCAGGACCCTCCGGGACAGGGGGAACAGATACGCAGTATTTT.